The 30 T cell receptor beta chains below all came from one sample that was sequenced in a study of vaccination effects on CD4 cells after COVID-19. The data were produced by immunoSEQ multiplex PCR, yet TCRdb's version contains in-frame clones alone and is incomplete. The sample has approximately 37,000 clones, just under 75% seen once; the top ten hold 33%. Antigen-specific CD4+ T cell clonotypes were called by their expansion after viral peptide-pool culture in ViraFEST. Isolation of CD4+ T cells took place after approximately 10 days of culture. Between March and December 2020, the person had a SARS-CoV-2 infection that PCR confirmed. Their recognized antigens are unknown. This specimen consisted of CD4+ T cells from PBMCs cultured with a peptide pool, obtained before COVID-19 vaccination. All receptors come from a human donor who had a prior SARS-CoV-2 infection.

The rearrangement links TRBV30 to TRBJ1-2, with D unresolved. Trimming pared 3 bases from V and 3 bases from J, leaving 14 bases between. CDR1 is GTSNPN, CDR2 SVGIG, per germline (reference sequence). The CDR3 runs 14 residues. The CDR3 here is CAWSLPGSHYGYTF. The CDR3, as DNA: TGTGCCTGGAGCCTCCCCGGATCTCACTATGGCTACACCTTC.

The chain couples TRBV6-6 to TRBJ2-5; TRBD2 matches 9 bases. The CDR3 totals 15 residues. The germline V gene encodes CDR1 MNHNY and CDR2 SVGAGI (reference sequence). The junction had 8 bases not matched to a gene; V was cut back by 8 bases and J by 1 base. The CDR3 spells CASGGSGRTQETQYF. CDR3 coding DNA: TGTGCCAGCGGGGGGAGCGGGAGGACCCAAGAGACCCAGTACTTC.

This clone was detected a few times. The rearrangement links TRBV9 to TRBJ2-2; D not certain. Per the germline V gene, CDR1 is SGDLS and CDR2 is YYNGEE. CDR3 length: 16 residues. The germline V and J ends were trimmed by 0 bases and 1 base, with 10 bases remaining between them. CDR3: CASSVGSGVNTGELFF. The CDR3 bases are TGTGCCAGCAGCGTAGGATCGGGCGTGAACACCGGGGAGCTGTTTTTT.

The rearrangement links TRBV6-1 to TRBJ2-7; D gene uncertain. The CDR3 contains 11 residues. Trimming cost V 3 bases and J 2 bases, with 2 bases left between them. CDR1 and CDR2 (germline): MNHNS, SASEGT. The DNA for the CDR3 is TGTGCCAGCAGTGAGGCCTACGAGCAGTACTTC. It yields the protein CASSEAYEQYF.

This clone was recorded only once. The chain has TRBV5-1 and TRBJ2-3; perhaps D is TRBD1 or TRBD2 (5 bases each). Trimming took 4 bases from V and 3 from J, leaving 12 bases between them. The CDR3 has 14 residues. The germline gives CDR1 SGHRS, CDR2 YFSETQ. The CDR3 spells CASSARDATDTQYF. The DNA for the CDR3 is TGCGCCAGCAGCGCCCGGGACGCTACAGATACGCAGTATTTT.

The chain combines TRBV7-3 with TRBJ2-1, with D uncertain. The CDR3 is made up of 13 amino acids. V shed 2 bases and J shed 5 bases, with 7 bases lying between them. Germline V gene data show CDR1 as SGHTA and CDR2 as FQGTGA. The CDR3 protein is CASSLFPHNEQFF. As DNA, the CDR3 is TGTGCCAGCAGCTTATTCCCCCACAATGAGCAGTTCTTC.

The genes are TRBV4-3 and TRBJ2-7, with D unresolved. Deletions cut 0 bases from V and 7 bases from J, with 16 bases between. CDR3 length equals 15 residues. Germline V gene data show CDR1 as LGHNA and CDR2 as YSLEER. The CDR3 nucleotides are TGCGCCAGCAGCCAAGATTTGGCAGTTTTGGGGGAGCAGTACTTC. This translates into CASSQDLAVLGEQYF.

The chain links TRBV15 to TRBJ2-5; D is undetermined. Germline V gene sequence: CDR1 LNHNV, CDR2 YYDKDF (reference sequence). The CDR3 sequence is 12 residues long. Trimming pared 5 bases from V and 5 bases from J, leaving 9 bases between. DNA of the CDR3: TGTGCCACCAGCTGGGGTATTGAGACCCAGTACTTC. As protein: CATSWGIETQYF.

The CDR3 DNA reads as TGCGCCAGCAACAGGGAACCGAACACCGGGGAGCTGTTTTTT. Translating gives CASNREPNTGELFF. The rearrangement uses TRBV5-1 and TRBJ2-2; TRBD1 is a possible D gene (6 bases). CDR3 length: 14 residues. V was pared by 6 bases and J by 0 bases, with 9 bases between. CDR1 and CDR2 (germline): SGHRS, YFSETQ.

This chain joins TRBV6-2 or TRBV6-3 and TRBJ2-3, with TRBD1 matching over 9 bases. V lost 0 bases and J lost 6; bases outside the gene matches: 16. The CDR3 consists of 19 residues. Germline V gene sequence: CDR1 MNHEY, CDR2 SVGEGT. This CDR3 is CASSYSSPSTRTGADTQYF. The CDR3 coding sequence is TGTGCCAGCAGTTACTCTAGCCCCTCTACCAGGACAGGGGCGGATACGCAGTATTTT.

The V gene is TRBV19, the J gene TRBJ1-1; D gene uncertain. The germline V gene has CDR1 LNHDA and CDR2 SQIVND (reference sequence). Trimming stripped 6 bases from V and 0 bases from J, with 11 bases between. The CDR3 consists of 14 residues. CDR3 residues: CASSPQYMNTEAFF. The CDR3 coding sequence is TGTGCCAGTAGCCCACAATACATGAACACTGAAGCTTTCTTT.

This rearrangement joins TRBV5-1 to TRBJ1-2, with D possibly TRBD1 on 5 matching bases. CDR3 size: 14 residues. Looked up from germline, CDR1 is SGHRS and CDR2 is YFSETQ. V lost 0 bases, J lost 0 bases, and 6 bases lay in between. In DNA, the CDR3 is TGCGCCAGCAGCTTGGGGACATCTAACTATGGCTACACCTTC. It specifies CASSLGTSNYGYTF.

The chain employs TRBV5-4 and TRBJ2-3; perhaps TRBD2 as D (7 bases). Germline V gene data show CDR1 as SGHNT and CDR2 as YYREEE (reference sequence). V was trimmed by 3 bases and J by 3 bases, leaving 20 bases between them. The CDR3 extends over 17 amino acids. CDR3 in DNA: TGTGCCAGCAGCTCCCCTATAAGGAGGGGGGGTACAGATACGCAGTATTTT. It codes for CASSSPIRRGGTDTQYF.

The gene calls are TRBV19 and TRBJ1-2, with unresolved D. The germline CDR1 and CDR2 sequences are LNHDA and SQIVND (reference sequence). V lost 1 base, J lost 4 bases, and 10 bases lay in between. The CDR3 sequence is 14 residues long. The CDR3 region is CASSIGNRLYGYTF. The CDR3 DNA reads as TGTGCCAGTAGTATAGGTAACAGACTCTATGGCTACACCTTC.

The rearrangement uses TRBV3-1 (or the pseudogene TRBV3-2) and TRBJ1-4; D may be TRBD1 (5 bases). Per the germline V gene, CDR1 is LGHDT and CDR2 is YNNKEL (reference sequence). The V gene lost 4 bases and the J gene lost 3 bases, with 18 bases spanning the gap. CDR3 size: 17 residues. The DNA of the CDR3 is TGTGCCAGCAGCCCTCGGACACTCAACCTTTCTAATGAAAAACTGTTTTTT. Residues: CASSPRTLNLSNEKLFF.

This chain joins TRBV5-6 and TRBJ2-1; tentatively, D is TRBD1 (6 bases). This CDR3 is 13 amino acids long. Trimming stripped 3 bases from V and 6 bases from J, with 10 bases between. Germline loops: CDR1 SGHDT, CDR2 YYEEEE. The DNA of the CDR3 is TGTGCCAGCAGCTACGACAGGCTCAATGAGCAGTTCTTC. Translated: CASSYDRLNEQFF.

V and J are TRBV18 and TRBJ1-3, with D unclear. The CDR3 totals 16 residues. Per germline, CDR1 KGHSH and CDR2 LQKENI. Trimming took off 2 bases at V and 1 base at J, with 12 bases between the two ends. The CDR3 spells CASSPTSRFSGNTIYF. In DNA, the CDR3 is TGTGCCAGCTCACCAACCTCACGGTTTTCTGGAAACACCATATATTTT.

This sequence joins TRBV3-1 (or the pseudogene TRBV3-2) and TRBJ2-7, with 12 bases aligning to TRBD2. This CDR3 is 19 amino acids long. J was trimmed by 1 base and V by 6 bases; bases with no gene match: 16. Germline V CDR1 and CDR2: LGHDT, YNNKEL (reference sequence). The CDR3 DNA reads TGTGCCAGCAGTCCCGGACTAGCGGGGTCCACAGGAGGTTCCTACGAGCAGTACTTC. Translation gives CASSPGLAGSTGGSYEQYF.

This clone has a handful of counts. The DNA of the CDR3 is TGTGCCAGTAGAGACTTGGGTTTTTGGGTCGGGGAGCTGTTTTTT. It translates to CASRDLGFWVGELFF. The chain combines TRBV19 with TRBJ2-2; no firm D call. The length of the CDR3 is 15 residues. With 6 bases removed from V and 7 bases from J, the gap between germline ends came to 18 bases. Germline CDR1 and CDR2: LNHDA and SQIVND (reference sequence).

The J gene is TRBJ2-3, the V gene TRBV7-2; 7 bases align to TRBD2. Trimming cost V 4 bases and J 4 bases; bases outside gene matches: 8. Germline V lookup: CDR1 SGHTA, CDR2 FQGNSA. The CDR3 contains 15 residues. The CDR3 sequence is CASSSPKTSPDTQYF. In DNA, the CDR3 is TGTGCCAGCAGCTCGCCTAAGACTAGCCCAGATACGCAGTATTTT.

The chain is built from TRBV11-1 and TRBJ2-3; D gene ambiguous. This CDR3 region has 12 residues. The germline gives CDR1 SGHAT, CDR2 FQDESV (reference sequence). The V and J ends lost 1 base and 6 bases respectively, with 5 bases between them. The CDR3 nucleotides read TGTGCCAGCAGCTTAGTTGTGGATACGCAGTATTTT. Protein: CASSLVVDTQYF.

The genes are TRBV6-2 or TRBV6-3 and TRBJ1-5; 9 bases line up with TRBD1. CDR1 is MNHEY, CDR2 SVGEGT, per germline. There are 16 residues in the CDR3. Trimming took 4 bases from V and 0 from J; bases not matched to a gene: 4. CDR3 protein: CASSFGTGISNQPQHF. For the CDR3, the DNA is TGTGCCAGCAGTTTTGGGACAGGGATTAGCAATCAGCCCCAGCATTTT.

This chain connects TRBV20-1 to TRBJ2-7; TRBD2 matches at 8 bases. V shed 6 bases, J shed 6 bases, and the junction held 4 bases outside the gene matches. This CDR3 is 11 amino acids long. Looked up from germline, CDR1 is DFQATT and CDR2 is SNEGSKA (reference sequence). The CDR3 is CSATGGREQYF. In nucleotides, the CDR3 is TGCAGTGCGACGGGGGGGCGCGAGCAGTACTTC.

The chain has TRBV5-1 and TRBJ2-1; D perhaps matches TRBD1 (8 bases). Trimming stripped 4 bases from V and 0 bases from J, with 17 bases between. Germline V gives CDR1 SGHRS, CDR2 YFSETQ. The length of the CDR3 is 17 residues. CDR3 coding DNA: TGCGCCAGCAGCAAAAATTACAGGGGGGGCTCCTACAATGAGCAGTTCTTC. It is translated as CASSKNYRGGSYNEQFF. Filled out from reference TRBV5-1 and TRBJ2-1, the complete variable domain reads KAGVTQTPRYLIKTRGQQVTLSCSPISGHRSVSWYQQTPGQGLQFLFEYFSETQRNKGNFPGRFSGRQFSNSRSEMNVSTLELGDSALYLCASSKNYRGGSYNEQFFGPGTRLTVL.

This chain links TRBV6-1 with TRBJ1-1; D is unresolved. The CDR3 loop spans 17 amino acids. Germline CDR1 and CDR2: MNHNS and SASEGT. V lost 1 base to trimming and J lost 1 base, with 16 bases between them. The CDR3 bases are TGTGCCAGCAGTGAAGGGGTGACACATAGGGCGAACACTGAAGCTTTCTTT. It encodes CASSEGVTHRANTEAFF.

The chain recombines TRBV19 with TRBJ2-1; D gene ambiguous. CDR3 length: 16 residues. Per germline, CDR1 LNHDA and CDR2 SQIVND (reference sequence). The V gene lost 5 bases and the J gene lost 0 bases, with 14 bases spanning the gap. The CDR3 loop reads CASSPNRRSSYNEQFF. CDR3 in DNA: TGTGCCAGTAGTCCCAATCGGCGGAGCTCCTACAATGAGCAGTTCTTC.

The J gene is TRBJ2-5, the V gene TRBV19; TRBD1 matches 9 bases. Trimming at V came to 8 bases and at J to 1 base, leaving 5 bases not matched to a gene. This CDR3 has 14 amino acids. Germline values: CDR1 LNHDA, CDR2 SQIVND (reference sequence). CDR3 DNA: TGTGCCAGTGCCGAGACAGGGGGCCAAGAGACCCAGTACTTC. Amino acid sequence: CASAETGGQETQYF.

The rearrangement uses TRBV12-5 and TRBJ2-5; D call uncertain. The V end lost 6 bases, the J end lost 5 bases, and 13 bases lay between the germline ends. The CDR3 has 13 amino acids. Germline CDR1 is LGHNT and CDR2 is FRNRAP. The CDR3 loop is CASGQRHGETQYF. CDR3 DNA sequence: TGTGCTAGTGGGCAGCGACATGGGGAGACCCAGTACTTC.

This chain connects TRBV5-1 to TRBJ2-1, with D possibly matching TRBD2 (8 bases). CDR3 size: 19 residues. CDR1 is SGHRS, CDR2 YFSETQ, per germline. Trimming removed 1 base from V and 8 bases from J, with 28 bases in between. As DNA, the CDR3 is TGCGCCAGCAGCTTGCCTACAGGGGCCCTAGCGGGCTTAAGGGATGAGCAGTTCTTC. Its translation: CASSLPTGALAGLRDEQFF.

The chain has TRBV6-5 and TRBJ2-3; no clear D gene. Trimming took off 2 bases at V and 2 bases at J, with 11 bases between the two ends. The germline V gene encodes CDR1 MNHEY and CDR2 SVGAGI. CDR3 length equals 15 residues. The CDR3 nucleotides read TGTGCCAGCAGTTACGGCAACAGAAACACAGATACGCAGTATTTT. This sequence encodes CASSYGNRNTDTQYF.